This record looks at one T cell receptor (beta chain) sequence and its context. No antigen is known for it. This specimen comes from a study of blood T cells in healthy people across ages. Study-level findings and limits: Aged donors had fewer naive CD4+ cells and lower diversity than long-lived donors.

CDR1 is LGHNA, CDR2 YSLEER, per germline. The CDR3 loop spans 15 amino acids. For the second PCR, which ran for about 7 to 11 cycles, a sample-barcoded 5' primer and a J-beta primer mix were used. In TCRdb, the 5' RACE reads were re-called with MiXCR into one record per CDR3 protein. The repertoire holds 800,000 to 900,000 distinct CDR3 sequences, around 62% seen once, with 25% to 30% in the top ten. Material: blood. The source is a man aged 25 to 40 in good health. J is TRBJ2-4 and V is TRBV4-3; either TRBD1 or TRBD2 may supply D (5 bases each). The last part of the DNA fits TRBJ2-7 better; the J call may be wrong. The CDR3 coding sequence is TGCGCCAGCAGCCAAGTCGATGGGACGATCTACGAGCAGTACTTC. This encodes CASSQVDGTIYEQYF.